A single sample gave rise to the 30 T cell receptor beta chains below, sequenced in a study of sequential checkpoint blockade in melanoma (dated by TCRdb to between 2018 and 2020). The treatment or condition label of this sample denotes: randomized to nivolumab then ipilimumab (arm A) or the reverse (arm B). Library creation used the immunoSEQ multiplex PCR assay. What TCRdb holds here is the immuneACCESS table cut down to in-frame rearrangements. Part of the clones is not present; checked against another copy, under half of the missing clones reflect an unresolved V gene, and the others are unexplained. The sample data list around 2,500 clones, and around 27% of these were observed just once. The ten largest make up roughly 15% of the sample. The material was tumor tissue (inferred from file names), obtained from a patient given nivolumab and ipilimumab in sequence. These receptors were taken from a human donor with melanoma.

The chain employs TRBV19 and TRBJ2-2, with 7 bases fitting TRBD1. Trimming cost V 4 bases and J 5 bases; bases outside gene matches: 7. This CDR3 contains 15 residues. Germline CDR1 LNHDA, CDR2 SQIVND (reference sequence). The CDR3 reads CASSKHQGETGELFF. CDR3 nucleotide sequence: TGTGCCAGTAGTAAGCACCAGGGGGAGACCGGGGAGCTGTTTTTT.

This clone ranks as large (0.1 to 1%). The chain is built from TRBV6-8 and TRBJ1-1, with 8 bases matching TRBD1. The CDR3 has 15 residues. Germline-derived CDR1 and CDR2 are MNHGY and SAAAGT. V trimming: 5 bases; J trimming: 3 bases; junction bases outside the gene matches: 8. CDR3 region: CASSARDRMDTEAFF. The CDR3 region has the DNA TGTGCCAGCAGTGCCCGGGACAGGATGGACACTGAAGCTTTCTTT.

This chain uses TRBV6-8 with TRBJ2-3; D is possibly TRBD1 (6 bases). Germline-derived CDR1 and CDR2 are MNHGY and SAAAGT. This CDR3 comprises 14 residues. Trimming shortened V by 5 bases and J by 3 bases, and 12 bases separated the two germline ends. For the CDR3, the DNA is TGTGCCAGCAGTGTTGTAGGGGGAACAGATACGCAGTATTTT. This gives the protein CASSVVGGTDTQYF.

The chain links TRBV5-1 to TRBJ1-4, with D unclear. The ends were cut back, 4 bases at V and 8 bases at J, with 18 bases in the middle. This CDR3 contains 15 residues. Germline-derived CDR1 and CDR2 are SGHRS and YFSETQ. CDR3 in amino acids: CASSLRSHNPEKLFF. Written as DNA, the CDR3 is TGCGCCAGCAGCCTTAGGTCCCATAACCCAGAAAAACTGTTTTTT.

By its share, this clone is large. The J gene is TRBJ1-2, the V gene TRBV19, with TRBD1 matching over 7 bases. The CDR3 runs 14 residues. The trim removed 5 bases at V and 2 bases at J, leaving 5 bases unmatched. Germline values: CDR1 LNHDA, CDR2 SQIVND (reference sequence). Here the CDR3 reads CASSLLQGNYGYTF. CDR3 coding DNA: TGTGCCAGTAGTTTACTACAGGGGAACTATGGCTACACCTTC.

By sample share, this clone is medium-sized. The rearrangement links TRBV11-3 to TRBJ2-7; D perhaps matches TRBD2 (6 bases). The germline V gene encodes CDR1 SGHNT and CDR2 YENEEA. The V gene lost 6 bases and the J gene lost 2 bases, with 14 bases spanning the gap. The CDR3 is 14 amino acids. CDR3 sequence reads: CASRERGGTYEQYF. CDR3 nucleotide sequence: TGTGCCAGCAGGGAGAGGGGCGGGACCTACGAGCAGTACTTC.

In DNA, the CDR3 is TGTGCCAGCAGTGAAGCGGGGGGCTGGGATTCACCCCTCCACTTT. The encoded protein is CASSEAGGWDSPLHF. The gene calls are TRBV6-1 and TRBJ1-6, with D perhaps TRBD1 (6 bases). Looked up from germline, CDR1 is MNHNS and CDR2 is SASEGT. V was shortened by 0 bases and J by 8 bases, with 11 bases between the two germline ends. This CDR3 region has 15 residues.

In its sample, this clone is medium-sized. V and J are TRBV6-8 and TRBJ1-1; D gene ambiguous. Germline CDR1 MNHGY, CDR2 SAAAGT. This CDR3 contains 13 residues. The V end lost 5 bases, the J end lost 5 bases, and 12 bases lay between the germline ends. The CDR3 is CASSPLGTTEAFF. The CDR3 nucleotides are TGTGCCAGCAGTCCCTTGGGTACAACTGAAGCTTTCTTT.

The rearrangement links TRBV6-8 to TRBJ1-1; unclear D gene. The CDR3 extends over 12 amino acids. Trimming took 8 bases from V and 3 from J, leaving 10 bases between them. Germline V gives CDR1 MNHGY, CDR2 SAAAGT. In nucleotides, the CDR3 is TGTGCCAGCCAGGCGGTATACACTGAAGCTTTCTTT. Protein product: CASQAVYTEAFF.

This clone was seen a handful of times. V is TRBV1 and J is TRBJ1-1; the table names TRBD1, a call not compared with the DNA. TRBV1 is a pseudogene segment. This CDR3 has 14 residues. The CDR3 spells CASRGQGLNTEAFF. The CDR3 bases are TGCGCCAGCAGAGGACAGGGATTGAACACTGAAGCTTTCTTT.

The chain combines TRBV18 with TRBJ1-1; D gene uncertain. V shed 1 base and J shed 4 bases, with 19 bases lying between them. There are 17 residues in the CDR3. CDR1 is KGHSH and CDR2 is LQKENI in the germline V gene. CDR3 nucleotide sequence: TGTGCCAGCTCACCACAGGGTTTCCGGGGAGGTGGCACTGAAGCTTTCTTT. Residues: CASSPQGFRGGGTEAFF.

By frequency in the sample, this clone is medium-sized. This chain joins TRBV6-8 and TRBJ2-2, with D perhaps matching TRBD1 (7 bases). Germline CDR1 MNHGY, CDR2 SAAAGT. V lost 6 bases and J 4 bases, leaving 12 bases between the germline ends. CDR3 size: 14 residues. For the CDR3, the DNA is TGTGCCAGCAGACCAGGGGGGCGCACCGGGGAGCTGTTTTTT. Translated, it gives CASRPGGRTGELFF.

This clone is labeled as large (0.1 to 1%). The rearrangement joins TRBV18 to TRBJ1-4; 8 nucleotides align to TRBD1. The CDR3 extends over 15 amino acids. V gave up 3 bases and J gave up 4 bases; unmatched junction bases: 4. Germline V gives CDR1 KGHSH, CDR2 LQKENI. In DNA form, the CDR3 reads TGTGCCAGCTCACCTGACAGGGGTCTTAATGAAAAACTGTTTTTT. Protein sequence: CASSPDRGLNEKLFF. The variable domain in full, with the rest retrieved from reference TRBV18 and TRBJ1-4, is NAGVMQNPRHLVRRRGQEARLRCSPMKGHSHVYWYRQLPEEGLKFMVYLQKENIIDESGMPKERFSAEFPKEGPSILRIQQVVRGDSAAYFCASSPDRGLNEKLFFGSGTQLSVL.

The V call is TRBV11-3, the J call TRBJ1-2; TRBD1 matches at 7 bases. Germline V lookup: CDR1 SGHNT, CDR2 YENEEA. CDR3 length: 15 residues. With 5 bases clipped from V and 1 base from J, the junction kept 7 bases outside the gene matches. CDR3 protein: CASSIGTAYNYGYTF. The CDR3 DNA reads TGTGCCAGCAGCATCGGGACAGCTTATAACTATGGCTACACCTTC. Using reference TRBV11-3 and TRBJ1-2 for the parts outside the CDR3, the full variable domain is EAGVVQSPRYKIIEKKQPVAFWCNPISGHNTLYWYLQNLGQGPELLIRYENEEAVDDSQLPKDRFSAERLKGVDSTLKIQPAELGDSAVYLCASSIGTAYNYGYTFGSGTRLTVV.

This chain joins TRBV10-1 and TRBJ2-2; 7 bases line up with TRBD1. This CDR3 spans 16 amino acids. J lost 0 bases, V lost 3 bases, and 4 bases had no gene match. Looked up from germline, CDR1 is WNHNN and CDR2 is SYGVQD (reference sequence). For the CDR3, the DNA is TGCGCCAGCAGTGACTTCGACAGGGCGAACACCGGGGAGCTGTTTTTT. Its translation: CASSDFDRANTGELFF.

The V gene is TRBV19, the J gene TRBJ2-7; D might be TRBD2 (7 bases). The CDR3 loop spans 13 amino acids. V shed 6 bases and J shed 2 bases, with 11 bases lying between them. Germline loops: CDR1 LNHDA, CDR2 SQIVND (reference sequence). CDR3 residues: CASSRGATYEQYF. For the CDR3, the DNA is TGTGCCAGTAGCCGGGGGGCAACCTACGAGCAGTACTTC.

This clone is medium-sized. This chain joins TRBV9 and TRBJ2-2, with 7 nucleotides matching TRBD2. V dropped 0 bases and J dropped 5; count of bases not matched to a gene: 4. The germline V gene has CDR1 SGDLS and CDR2 YYNGEE. There are 15 residues in the CDR3. The CDR3 sequence: CASSVETGGTGELFF. The CDR3 region has the DNA TGTGCCAGCAGCGTAGAGACCGGGGGGACCGGGGAGCTGTTTTTT.

By sample share, this clone is large. DNA for the CDR3: TGTGCCAGCAGTTGGGCTTGGTCCTACAATGAGCAGTTCTTC. As protein: CASSWAWSYNEQFF. The V call is TRBV11-3, the J call TRBJ2-1; the D is unclear. Trimming took off 6 bases at V and 1 base at J, with 10 bases between the two ends. The CDR3 spans 14 residues. The germline CDR1 and CDR2 sequences are SGHNT and YENEEA.

As DNA, the CDR3 is TGTGCCATCAGGGATCGGGTCAGGAGCACCTACGAGCAGTACTTC. This encodes CAIRDRVRSTYEQYF. The chain combines TRBV10-3 with TRBJ2-7; no clear D gene. The V end was cut by 6 bases, the J end by 2 bases, with 17 bases between. Per germline, CDR1 ENHRY and CDR2 SYGVKD. There are 15 residues in the CDR3.

The rearrangement uses TRBV5-1 and TRBJ2-1; 11 nucleotides align to TRBD2. V was clipped by 3 bases and J by 3 bases; unmatched bases: 2. CDR1 is SGHRS and CDR2 is YFSETQ in the germline V gene. This CDR3 comprises 15 residues. The CDR3 protein is CASSSTSGGYNEQFF. Written as DNA, the CDR3 is TGCGCCAGCAGCTCTACTAGCGGGGGCTACAATGAGCAGTTCTTC.

The V and J genes are TRBV19 and TRBJ1-4, with unresolved D. The V end was cut by 8 bases, the J end by 8 bases, with 15 bases between. Germline-derived CDR1 and CDR2 are LNHDA and SQIVND (reference sequence). This CDR3 comprises 13 residues. CDR3 region: CASGGRIGEKLFF. CDR3 bases: TGTGCCAGTGGCGGCAGAATTGGCGAAAAACTGTTTTTT.

The chain uses TRBV29-1 and TRBJ1-2; tentative D call: TRBD1 (6 bases). The CDR3 has 12 residues. Germline assignment: CDR1 SQVTM and CDR2 ANQGSEA. V was shortened by 3 bases and J by 5 bases, with 10 bases between the two germline ends. In DNA, the CDR3 is TGCAGCGTTGAGAGTCAGGGGTATGGCTACACCTTC. This codes for CSVESQGYGYTF.

Only a few counts were recorded for this clone. The J gene is TRBJ1-3, the V gene TRBV11-3; no clear D gene. V was trimmed by 3 bases and J by 0 bases, leaving 12 bases between them. In germline, CDR1 is SGHNT, CDR2 YENEEA. The CDR3 loop spans 16 amino acids. CDR3 protein: CASSLAGSYSGNTIYF. Written as DNA, the CDR3 is TGTGCCAGCAGCTTGGCCGGCTCTTACTCTGGAAACACCATATATTTT.

By proportion, this clone is medium-sized. V usage is TRBV27 and J usage is TRBJ2-1; TRBD1 might be the D (6 bases). With 3 bases removed from V and 6 bases from J, the gap between germline ends came to 15 bases. The CDR3 totals 15 residues. Germline CDR1 is MNHEY and CDR2 is SMNVEV (reference sequence). The CDR3 loop reads CASSFNREWGNEQFF. CDR3 bases: TGTGCCAGCAGTTTCAACAGGGAATGGGGCAATGAGCAGTTCTTC.

A few counts support this clone. The gene calls are TRBV10-3 and TRBJ1-1; 7 positions match TRBD1. Germline V gene sequence: CDR1 ENHRY, CDR2 SYGVKD. V lost 0 bases to trimming and J lost 4 bases; unmatched junction nucleotides: 5. This CDR3 region has 15 residues. The CDR3 sequence: CAISESSQGGTEAFF. The CDR3 coding sequence is TGTGCCATCAGTGAGTCGTCTCAGGGGGGCACTGAAGCTTTCTTT.

The chain joins TRBV4-1 to TRBJ1-1; a possible D gene is TRBD1 (6 bases). Germline V gives CDR1 MGHRA, CDR2 YSYEKL. The V and J ends lost 1 base and 5 bases respectively, with 17 bases between them. The CDR3 length is 16 residues. CDR3 in amino acids: CASSQGGGRMGTEAFF. The CDR3, as DNA: TGCGCCAGCAGCCAAGGAGGGGGGAGAATGGGAACTGAAGCTTTCTTT.

This clone ranks as medium-sized. This sequence joins TRBV6-8 and TRBJ2-1; weak D call: TRBD2 (5 bases). Between the trimmed V and J ends, which lost 2 bases and 9 bases, there was a span of 20 bases. Germline V gene sequence: CDR1 MNHGY, CDR2 SAAAGT. The CDR3 totals 16 residues. DNA of the CDR3: TGTGCCAGCAGTTACCCCTTGTCCACTAGTGGGAGTGAGCAGTTCTTC. This sequence encodes CASSYPLSTSGSEQFF.

The chain carries TRBV16 and TRBJ2-7; possibly TRBD1 or TRBD2 for D (5 bases each). This CDR3 is built from 15 residues. Trimming cost V 4 bases and J 2 bases, with 15 bases left between them. CDR1 is KGHSY, CDR2 FQNENV, per germline. The CDR3 is CASSLGTVGPYEQYF. CDR3 bases: TGTGCCAGCAGCCTAGGGACGGTGGGCCCCTACGAGCAGTACTTC.

This clone came up a few times. The chain joins TRBV9 to TRBJ1-1; 8 bases line up with TRBD1. V was pared by 2 bases and J by 4 bases, with 4 bases of the junction left unmatched. CDR3 length: 14 amino acids. The germline V gene has CDR1 SGDLS and CDR2 YYNGEE. CDR3 amino acids: CASSVDRVGTEAFF. As DNA, the CDR3 is TGTGCCAGCAGCGTGGACAGGGTGGGCACTGAAGCTTTCTTT.

The chain links TRBV19 to TRBJ2-1, with 8 bases lining up with TRBD2. V lost 6 bases and J lost 4; bases outside the gene matches: 5. The CDR3 is 14 residues long. Germline V gene data show CDR1 as LNHDA and CDR2 as SQIVND (reference sequence). This chain's CDR3 is CASSRGGDYNEQFF. CDR3 nucleotides: TGTGCCAGTAGCCGGGGGGGAGATTACAATGAGCAGTTCTTC.